The T cell receptor beta chain under discussion was sequenced for a study of CD8 T cells in Susac syndrome. The V end was cut by 1 base, the J end by 0 bases, with 10 bases between. Germline assignment: CDR1 SGDLS and CDR2 YYNGEE. The CDR3 sequence is 15 residues long. The study, taken as a whole, reports: That the number of individuals in its TCR sequencing and HLA analysis was relatively small was acknowledged by the study.

Random hexamers primed reverse transcription of about 0.45 to 1 ug RNA. Across 54 Vbeta and 13 Jbeta, immunoSEQ multiplex PCR amplified TCR beta CDR3. Each CDR3 protein is one row after TCRdb ran MiXCR on the immunoSEQ multiplex PCR reads. The table records 200,000 to 250,000 distinct CDR3 sequences, 92% of them present only once. The patients serving as multiple sclerosis controls were treatment-naive. They had stable or active relapsing-remitting disease and fulfilled revised McDonald criteria. Comments on this clonotype: Its specificity is unknown.

The gene calls are TRBV9 and TRBJ1-2; D unresolved. The sample was CD8+ T cells from PBMCs. The TCR originated in a human donor with multiple sclerosis. CDR3 nucleotides: TGTGCCAGCAGCGTAAACCAGGCCGCTAACTATGGCTACACCTTC. It is translated as CASSVNQAANYGYTF.